The 31 T cell receptor beta chains given below trace back to one sample, sequenced in a study of T cell responses to AZD1222 COVID-19 vaccine. Some clones are missing from TCRdb's copy, which holds only in-frame ones; the method was immunoSEQ multiplex PCR. The sample includes some 140,000 clones, more than 90% of them seen just once. Material: peripheral blood, obtained on day 0 of AZD1222 vaccination. Receptors were obtained from an adult in good health.

Comment on this clone: Its ends do not fully match the called genes, so a read error is possible. This sequence joins TRBV19 and TRBJ1-4, with D perhaps TRBD1 (6 bases). The CDR3 is 15 residues long. CDR1 and CDR2 from the germline V gene are LNHDA and SQIVND (reference sequence). The CDR3 loop reads CASSMRPGANERLFF. The CDR3 nucleotides are TGTGCCAGTAGTATGAGGCCGGGGGCTAATGAAAGACTGTTTTTT.

The chain employs TRBV3-1 (or the pseudogene TRBV3-2) and TRBJ2-7; D not resolved. The CDR3 runs to 13 residues. Germline-derived CDR1 and CDR2 are LGHDT and YNNKEL (reference sequence). V dropped 1 base and J dropped 4 bases, with 8 bases sitting between them. In nucleotides, the CDR3 is TGTGCCAGCAGCCAAGTACGCGGTTACGAGCAGTACTTC. Translation gives CASSQVRGYEQYF.

This chain links TRBV15 with TRBJ2-7; no clear D. The germline V and J ends were trimmed by 6 bases and 0 bases, with 12 bases remaining between them. The germline gives CDR1 LNHNV, CDR2 YYDKDF (reference sequence). CDR3 length: 14 residues. The CDR3 protein is CATRGRQNSYEQYF. CDR3 sequence (DNA): TGTGCCACCAGAGGACGGCAGAACTCCTACGAGCAGTACTTC.

In DNA form, the CDR3 reads TGCAGCGTTGGGACAGGGCCCAACTATGGCTACACCTTC. Its translation is CSVGTGPNYGYTF. V is TRBV29-1 and J is TRBJ1-2, with 8 bases identical to TRBD1. Germline CDR1 and CDR2: SQVTM and ANQGSEA. The CDR3 totals 13 residues. Germline trimming cut 4 bases from V and 2 bases from J; bases unmatched to any gene: 3.

The V call is TRBV29-1, the J call TRBJ2-1, with a possible D match to TRBD2 (6 bases). CDR1 is SQVTM and CDR2 is ANQGSEA in the germline V gene. Trimming removed 0 bases from V and 10 bases from J, with 16 bases in between. The CDR3 totals 14 residues. The CDR3 sequence is CSVEDLERVAEQFF. As DNA, the CDR3 is TGCAGCGTTGAAGATCTAGAGCGGGTGGCCGAGCAGTTCTTC.

This chain uses TRBV4-1 with TRBJ2-7; D call uncertain. V gave up 0 bases and J gave up 2 bases, with 11 bases separating them. From germline, CDR1 is MGHRA and CDR2 YSYEKL. This CDR3 is built from 15 residues. This CDR3 is CASSQDPVSPYEQYF. CDR3 nucleotide sequence: TGCGCCAGCAGCCAAGATCCCGTATCCCCCTACGAGCAGTACTTC.

The chain couples TRBV19 to TRBJ2-6, with no clear D. V dropped 6 bases and J dropped 0 bases, with 3 bases sitting between them. The CDR3 extends over 13 amino acids. Germline values: CDR1 LNHDA, CDR2 SQIVND (reference sequence). CDR3 protein: CASRFSGANVLTF. CDR3 DNA sequence: TGTGCCAGTAGGTTCTCTGGGGCCAACGTCCTGACTTTC.

The V call is TRBV28, the J call TRBJ2-1, with D hard to call. V shed 3 bases and J shed 7 bases, with 19 bases lying between them. The CDR3 has 16 residues. Per germline, CDR1 MDHEN and CDR2 SYDVKM. CDR3 nucleotide sequence: TGTGCCAGCAGTTTTCTCGTGAGTAGGGTTGGGAATGAGCAGTTCTTC. Translating gives CASSFLVSRVGNEQFF.

V and J are TRBV7-2 and TRBJ1-5; D ambiguous. CDR1 and CDR2 from the germline V gene are SGHTA and FQGNSA. Trimming took off 5 bases at V and 7 bases at J, with 12 bases between the two ends. This CDR3 is 13 amino acids long. CDR3 coding DNA: TGTGCCAGCAGCCCCCGTCCGGGCCAGCCCCAGCATTTT. Amino acids: CASSPRPGQPQHF.

This sequence joins TRBV28 and TRBJ2-3; D might be TRBD1 (5 bases). Per germline, CDR1 MDHEN and CDR2 SYDVKM. The CDR3 loop spans 14 amino acids. Trimming took off 7 bases at V and 2 bases at J, with 13 bases between the two ends. The CDR3 coding sequence is TGTGCCAGCAACCCTAGACAGACCACAGATACGCAGTATTTT. It specifies CASNPRQTTDTQYF.

This rearrangement joins TRBV6-5 to TRBJ1-5; D unclear. The CDR3 is 15 residues long. V lost 5 bases and J 1 base, leaving 12 bases between the germline ends. CDR1 is MNHEY and CDR2 is SVGAGI in the germline V gene. The DNA for the CDR3 is TGTGCCAGCAGTATCCAGTCGGGGAGCAATCAGCCCCAGCATTTT. Protein product: CASSIQSGSNQPQHF.

The chain employs TRBV28 and TRBJ1-2; D is unclear. This CDR3 region has 14 residues. CDR1 is MDHEN, CDR2 SYDVKM, per germline. V lost 1 base, J lost 2 bases, and 8 bases lay in between. The CDR3 here is CASSLLDRNYGYTF. The CDR3 DNA follows: TGTGCCAGCAGTTTATTGGACCGAAACTATGGCTACACCTTC.

The chain carries TRBV6-5 and TRBJ1-5; D remains unclear. Germline V CDR1 and CDR2: MNHEY, SVGAGI. V lost 4 bases, J lost 0 bases, and 4 bases lay in between. CDR3 size: 13 residues. The CDR3 spells CASSSDSNQPQHF. Written as DNA, the CDR3 is TGTGCCAGCAGTTCGGATAGCAATCAGCCCCAGCATTTT.

This chain joins TRBV28 and TRBJ2-7, with D maybe TRBD2 (7 bases). The germline V gene encodes CDR1 MDHEN and CDR2 SYDVKM. With 8 bases removed from V and 2 bases from J, the gap between germline ends came to 16 bases. This CDR3 contains 14 residues. The CDR3 region is CASAGGGATYEQYF. The CDR3 nucleotides are TGTGCCAGCGCCGGAGGGGGGGCGACCTACGAGCAGTACTTC.

The rearrangement links TRBV29-1 to TRBJ2-1; D is perhaps TRBD1 or TRBD2 (5 bases each). V lost 5 bases and J lost 2, with 13 bases in between. The CDR3 length is 14 residues. From germline, CDR1 is SQVTM and CDR2 ANQGSEA. This CDR3 reads CSVLGLAAYNEQFF. DNA of the CDR3: TGCAGCGTTTTGGGGCTAGCTGCCTACAATGAGCAGTTCTTC.

In its sample, this clone was seen a few times. The gene calls are TRBV12-5 and TRBJ2-1; 10 nucleotides match TRBD2. Germline V gene sequence: CDR1 LGHNT, CDR2 FRNRAP. This CDR3 has 15 residues. V was clipped by 6 bases and J by 6 bases; unmatched bases: 8. CDR3 sequence: CASGAAGGPRNEQFF. Written as DNA, the CDR3 is TGTGCTAGTGGAGCAGCGGGAGGGCCGCGCAATGAGCAGTTCTTC.

The chain employs TRBV27 and TRBJ2-7; 7 bases match TRBD1. Germline lookup yields CDR1 MNHEY and CDR2 SMNVEV (reference sequence). The CDR3 has 15 residues. V was pared by 6 bases and J by 0 bases, with 8 bases of the junction left unmatched. This chain's CDR3 is CASSRRGQNSYEQYF. CDR3 in DNA: TGTGCCAGCAGCCGCCGGGGACAGAACTCCTACGAGCAGTACTTC.

The V gene is TRBV3-1 (or the pseudogene TRBV3-2), the J gene TRBJ2-5; D possibly corresponds to TRBD1 (6 bases). Germline values: CDR1 LGHDT, CDR2 YNNKEL (reference sequence). The CDR3 contains 16 residues. The germline V and J ends were trimmed by 2 bases and 7 bases, with 20 bases remaining between them. The CDR3 spells CASSQMRTAGVGTQYF. CDR3 DNA: TGTGCCAGCAGCCAAATGCGGACAGCCGGGGTGGGGACCCAGTACTTC.

The chain uses TRBV19 and TRBJ1-5; D is undetermined. Germline V gene data show CDR1 as LNHDA and CDR2 as SQIVND (reference sequence). The CDR3 length is 12 residues. V was pared by 0 bases and J by 7 bases, with 4 bases between. Written as DNA, the CDR3 is TGTGCCAGTAGTATAGAGCGCCAGCCCCAGCATTTT. Translated, it gives CASSIERQPQHF.

The rearrangement uses TRBV7-9 and TRBJ1-1, with D possibly matching TRBD1 (5 bases). Deletions cut 2 bases from V and 0 bases from J, with 10 bases between. Per the germline V gene, CDR1 is SEHNR and CDR2 is FQNEAQ (reference sequence). The CDR3 totals 15 residues. The CDR3 DNA is TGTGCCAGCAGCTTAACGGGGGAAATGAACACTGAAGCTTTCTTT. It codes for CASSLTGEMNTEAFF.

The V call is TRBV15, the J call TRBJ2-7, with D unclear. In germline, CDR1 is LNHNV, CDR2 YYDKDF (reference sequence). The CDR3 has 16 residues. Trimming stripped 0 bases from V and 0 bases from J, with 12 bases between. Here the CDR3 reads CATSRERRFSSYEQYF. The DNA for the CDR3 is TGTGCCACCAGCAGAGAGCGCAGATTTAGCTCCTACGAGCAGTACTTC.

This clone was seen once. This chain joins TRBV19 and TRBJ1-5; the D is unclear. The CDR3 is 15 amino acids. The ends were cut back, 0 bases at V and 2 bases at J, with 8 bases in the middle. Germline CDR1 and CDR2: LNHDA and SQIVND (reference sequence). The CDR3 bases are TGTGCCAGTAGTATAGATCAAGAGGGCAATCAGCCCCAGCATTTT. Amino acid sequence: CASSIDQEGNQPQHF.

This chain joins TRBV20-1 and TRBJ1-2; tentative D call: TRBD1 (5 bases). Trimming shortened V by 5 bases and J by 9 bases, and 13 bases separated the two germline ends. This CDR3 spans 11 amino acids. CDR1 and CDR2 from the germline V gene are DFQATT and SNEGSKA (reference sequence). The chain's CDR3 is CSAGGTGRYTF. The CDR3 DNA reads TGCAGTGCTGGGGGAACGGGGCGCTACACCTTC.

This chain joins TRBV3-1 (or the pseudogene TRBV3-2) and TRBJ2-7; 11 bases are a match to TRBD2. Germline V CDR1 and CDR2: LGHDT, YNNKEL (reference sequence). This CDR3 is 15 amino acids long. Germline trimming cut 4 bases from V and 2 bases from J; bases unmatched to any gene: 4. CDR3 protein: CASSLAGGITYEQYF. In DNA form, the CDR3 reads TGTGCCAGCAGCCTAGCGGGAGGGATTACCTACGAGCAGTACTTC.

This chain connects TRBV4-1 to TRBJ1-4; D not resolved. Looked up from germline, CDR1 is MGHRA and CDR2 is YSYEKL. This CDR3 is 14 amino acids long. Trimming stripped 3 bases from V and 6 bases from J, with 11 bases between. The CDR3 coding sequence is TGCGCCAGCAGCCAGTCCGACCGCGATGAAAAACTGTTTTTT. Its protein product is CASSQSDRDEKLFF.

The chain is built from TRBV25-1 and TRBJ1-6, with 8 bases that match TRBD1. The germline V gene encodes CDR1 MGHDK and CDR2 SYGVNS. V lost 4 bases, J lost 8 bases, and 7 bases stayed unmatched. The CDR3 length is 15 residues. The CDR3 sequence: CASSAHRGEHSPLHF. The CDR3, as DNA: TGTGCCAGCAGTGCCCACAGGGGGGAGCATTCACCCCTCCACTTT.

The chain carries TRBV5-4 and TRBJ1-2; D is undetermined. Germline V gene data show CDR1 as SGHNT and CDR2 as YYREEE (reference sequence). V lost 0 bases, J lost 8 bases, and 23 bases lay in between. The CDR3 spans 17 residues. This CDR3 is CASSLGGSGRSTGGYTF. The CDR3 nucleotides read TGTGCCAGCAGCTTGGGTGGTTCTGGGCGGAGCACGGGCGGCTACACCTTC.

The genes are TRBV19 and TRBJ1-4, with TRBD1 matching over 9 bases. This CDR3 is built from 15 residues. The V segment lost 8 bases and the J segment 5 bases; nucleotides outside the gene matches: 9. Germline V CDR1 and CDR2: LNHDA, SQIVND (reference sequence). CDR3 DNA sequence: TGTGCCAGTGAAAGTCGGACAGGGGCAAATGAAAAACTGTTTTTT. Encoded protein: CASESRTGANEKLFF.

V and J are TRBV6-2 or TRBV6-3 and TRBJ2-1; 10 bases are shared with TRBD2. The CDR3 runs to 16 residues. Trimming cost V 2 bases and J 2 bases; bases outside gene matches: 3. From germline, CDR1 is MNHEY and CDR2 SVGEGT. For the CDR3, the DNA is TGTGCCAGCAGTTACGGTAGCGGGAGGCCCTACAATGAGCAGTTCTTC. Protein: CASSYGSGRPYNEQFF.

On this clone itself: At one boundary the junction diverges from the germline segment, which might be a read error. The V call is TRBV29-1, the J call TRBJ2-1; 9 positions agree with TRBD2. Germline-derived CDR1 and CDR2 are SQVTM and ANQGSEA. The CDR3 contains 13 residues. The CDR3 DNA follows: TGCAGCGCCGCCGGGACTAGCTACAGTGAGCAGTTCTTC. Residues: CSAAGTSYSEQFF.

This clone was seen just once. The V and J genes are TRBV5-6 and TRBJ2-1, with a weak D call TRBD2 (6 bases). The germline V gene has CDR1 SGHDT and CDR2 YYEEEE. The CDR3 extends over 13 amino acids. V gave up 3 bases and J gave up 7 bases, with 11 bases separating them. The CDR3 protein is CASSSGSGNEQFF. The CDR3 coding sequence is TGTGCCAGCAGCTCGGGAAGCGGGAATGAGCAGTTCTTC.